The clone carrying this TCR beta chain was picked up a small number of times. These data originate in a study of blood T cell repertoires in COVID-19. Study background: Acute and convalescent COVID-19 samples came from the United States, Italy and Spain. In each case, the material was cDNA or gDNA derived from T cells, B-cell-depleted T cells, or PBMCs.

Authors' analysis steps: It was from reference gene primer amplification that nucleated cell counts were estimated. The method was immunoSEQ multiplex PCR; TCRdb's version includes in-frame clones alone and lacks a portion of them. That table gives V, J and clone size, and the DNA gave D and trimming. The profile shows around 95,000 clones, around 85% of them singletons. Trimming stripped 6 bases from V and 4 bases from J, with 16 bases between. CDR1 and CDR2 (germline): MNHEY, SMNVEV (reference sequence). This CDR3 spans 15 amino acids. The sequenced material came from peripheral blood. The rearrangement links TRBV27 to TRBJ1-3; maybe TRBD1 (6 bases). The TCR sequence derives from a human donor in a cohort sampled during active COVID-19. In DNA form, the CDR3 reads TGTGCCAGCAGGGAAACAGGGACGGGAGGAAACACCATATATTTT. It encodes CASRETGTGGNTIYF.